The sequence of this T cell receptor (beta chain) was determined in a study of blood T cell repertoires in COVID-19 (dated by TCRdb to about 2020). Regarding the study in general: Collaborator samples came from the United States, Italy and Spain and covered acute and convalescent phases of COVID-19. Where HLA class I and class II types were available, the types were taken from metadata supplied by the sample provider, not from assay-based typing. The samples were drawn from the first 160 participants of the ongoing ImmuneRACE study and from over a thousand subjects provided by 6 global collaborators. The prospective study material was composed of cDNA or gDNA derived from T cells, B-cell-depleted T cells, or PBMCs. The dataset comprised deeply sampled blood TCRbeta repertoires from subjects exposed to, actively infected with, or recovered from COVID-19. A de-identified subject ID, COVID-19 status, age in years and sex were almost always included in the sample metadata. A freely available public database, intended as a resource for researchers studying the immune response to SARS-CoV-2, is where the repertoires were released.

The immunoSEQ Assay, a bias-controlled multiplex PCR, was used to amplify TCRbeta CDR3 regions from genomic DNA. As for how the authors treated the data: Within the assay, amplification of reference gene primers was used to estimate how many nucleated cells each sample contained. To quantify the absolute abundance of each unique TCRbeta CDR3 rearrangement, sequence reads were collapsed and filtered. For each sample, productive Simpson clonality was calculated by taking the square root of Simpson's diversity index across productive rearrangements. TCRdb stores this immuneACCESS table with in-frame sequences only. Part of the clones is absent; in the studies checked, under half of the shortfall reflects unresolved V genes, and no reason is known for the rest. The V and J calls and clone size were taken over from that table, and D and trimming were inferred from the DNA. The sample has about 170,000 clones on record, around nine tenths of them singletons. The top ten clones comprise around 3.5% of the sample.

CDR1 LGHNA and CDR2 YNFKEQ are derived from the germline V gene. Including the terminal cysteine and phenylalanine, the CDR3 comprises 16 residues. Kept here is only the CDR3 DNA, which spans 48 bases and is read in frame from base 1. Trimming takes 1 base from V and 4 bases from J, and the germline ends sit 17 bases apart. The investigation overall reported the following: How much clinical and demographic metadata was included differed by source and by participant, and the metadata was provided uncurated.

About this clone: It has no known antigen specificity. Nothing much larger sits one base from this clone, and base qualities are not available.

Collaborating institutions collected whole blood in K2EDTA tubes following their own protocols. Collaborator samples were shipped for TCRbeta analysis as frozen whole blood, isolated PBMCs, or DNA extracted from either sample type. What was sequenced was peripheral blood. Rearrangement joined TRBV4-2 to TRBJ2-7; the D gene is perhaps TRBD1, on 6 matching bases. The TCR originated in a man in his 70s with acute or convalescent COVID-19. The CDR3: CASSQGPVGRGYEQYF. The nucleotides read TGTGCCAGCAGCCAAGGCCCCGTAGGCAGGGGATACGAGCAGTACTTC.